The 9 T cell receptor beta chains presented below share a single source sample, sequenced in a study of cytomegalovirus exposure and HLA in healthy donors. 60 Vbeta and 13 Jbeta primers were used in PCR. TCRdb keeps only in-frame clones here, not all; method: immunoSEQ multiplex PCR. The sample carries approximately 150,000 clones, 80% to 90% recorded once. Input material: PBMCs. Every receptor here comes from a woman aged 18-29 years in good health and CMV-seropositive.

The chain joins TRBV5-6 to TRBJ2-7, with 8 bases fitting TRBD2. Losses at the gene ends were 1 base for V and 7 bases for J; bases not matched to a gene: 7. CDR1 and CDR2 (germline): SGHDT, YYEEEE. The CDR3 contains 14 residues. CDR3 residues: CASSLRAGEGEQYF. For the CDR3, the DNA is TGTGCCAGCAGCTTGCGAGCGGGGGAAGGGGAGCAGTACTTC. Drawing the rest from reference TRBV5-6 and TRBJ2-7, the complete variable domain is DAGVTQSPTHLIKTRGQQVTLRCSPKSGHDTVSWYQQALGQGPQFIFQYYEEEERQRGNFPDRFSGHQFPNYSSELNVNALLLGDSALYLCASSLRAGEGEQYFGPGTRLTVT.

The rearrangement links TRBV19 to TRBJ2-7; a possible D gene is TRBD1 (7 bases). This CDR3 spans 15 amino acids. Germline lookup yields CDR1 LNHDA and CDR2 SQIVND (reference sequence). V was cut by 3 bases and J by 4 bases, with 16 bases left in between. CDR3 nucleotide sequence: TGTGCCAGTAGTATCGAGACAGGGAGGTCTTACGAGCAGTACTTC. It specifies CASSIETGRSYEQYF.

The chain couples TRBV7-2 to TRBJ2-7; TRBD1 might be the D (5 bases). V lost 1 base and J lost 2, with 9 bases in between. This CDR3 region has 14 residues. The germline gives CDR1 SGHTA, CDR2 FQGNSA. CDR3: CASSLEAGPYEQYF. The CDR3 nucleotides read TGTGCCAGCAGCTTAGAGGCAGGGCCCTACGAGCAGTACTTC.

The rearrangement links TRBV5-1 to TRBJ1-2; 11 bases match TRBD1. The CDR3 runs to 16 residues. Germline CDR1 and CDR2: SGHRS and YFSETQ. Trimming took 3 bases from V and 5 from J; bases not matched to a gene: 9. CDR3 loop: CASSSPHRDRGYGYTF. The CDR3 DNA reads TGCGCCAGCAGCTCCCCACACCGGGACAGGGGGTATGGCTACACCTTC. Using reference TRBV5-1 and TRBJ1-2 for the parts outside the CDR3, the full variable domain is KAGVTQTPRYLIKTRGQQVTLSCSPISGHRSVSWYQQTPGQGLQFLFEYFSETQRNKGNFPGRFSGRQFSNSRSEMNVSTLELGDSALYLCASSSPHRDRGYGYTFGSGTRLTVV.

This clone appeared a single time. The gene calls are TRBV6-5 and TRBJ2-2; D may be TRBD2 (5 bases). Germline lookup yields CDR1 MNHEY and CDR2 SVGAGI. V was pared by 7 bases and J by 4 bases, with 13 bases between. The CDR3 has 14 amino acids. The CDR3 sequence: CASTPPGGTGELFF. The CDR3 DNA sequence: TGTGCCAGCACTCCTCCAGGAGGCACCGGGGAGCTGTTTTTT.

V gene TRBV9 combines with J gene TRBJ1-2; 8 bases align to TRBD1. This CDR3 has 13 amino acids. Germline CDR1 and CDR2: SGDLS and YYNGEE. Germline trimming cut 8 bases from V and 5 bases from J; bases unmatched to any gene: 8. In nucleotides, the CDR3 is TGTGCCAGTCAAGACAGGGGATCGTATGGCTACACCTTC. Its protein product is CASQDRGSYGYTF. The complete variable domain, with remaining parts taken from reference TRBV9 and TRBJ1-2, reads DSGVTQTPKHLITATGQRVTLRCSPRSGDLSVYWYQQSLDQGLQFLIQYYNGEERAKGNILERFSAQQFPDLHSELNLSSLELGDSALYFCASQDRGSYGYTFGSGTRLTVV.

The chain employs TRBV28 and TRBJ2-3, with 12 bases that match TRBD2. The CDR3 covers 21 residues. J lost 0 bases, V lost 6 bases, and 19 bases had no gene match. Germline V gives CDR1 MDHEN, CDR2 SYDVKM. CDR3 amino acids: CASSITYRPSGGDTSTDTQYF. The DNA of the CDR3 is TGTGCCAGCAGCATAACATATCGTCCTAGCGGGGGGGATACGAGCACAGATACGCAGTATTTT.

This clone came up a few times. V gene TRBV1 combines with J gene TRBJ1-2; TRBD1, the D gene given by the table, was not confirmed from the DNA. TRBV1 is a recognized pseudogene. The CDR3 consists of 14 residues. The DNA of the CDR3 is TGCACCCCCCGGAGGACAGGGGGAATCCGTGGCTACACCTTC. Amino acid sequence: CTPRRTGGIRGYTF.

The chain links TRBV7-6 to TRBJ2-1; tentative D call: TRBD1 (5 bases). Germline V CDR1 and CDR2: SGHVS, FNYEAQ. The length of the CDR3 is 18 residues. V dropped 4 bases and J dropped 5 bases, with 24 bases sitting between them. CDR3 residues: CASSSFVGVGGMNNEQFF. The CDR3, as DNA: TGTGCCAGCAGCTCCTTCGTAGGGGTGGGTGGGATGAACAATGAGCAGTTCTTC.